Listed here are 3 T cell receptor beta chains from one sample, sequenced in a study of T cell responses to AZD1222 COVID-19 vaccine. Produced via immunoSEQ multiplex PCR; TCRdb's table is partial and in-frame only. The sample lists roughly 150,000 clones, roughly nine tenths occurring once. Source: peripheral blood, taken 28 days after the second AZD1222 dose. Receptors were obtained from an adult who received the AZD1222 COVID-19 vaccine.

This clone occurred a few times. V is TRBV18 and J is TRBJ2-3; 8 positions match TRBD2. Trimming removed 4 bases from V and 1 base from J; junction bases left unmatched: 4. The germline V gene has CDR1 KGHSH and CDR2 LQKENI. CDR3 size: 15 residues. CDR3 coding DNA: TGTGCCAGCTCACTAGATAGCGGGGGCACAGATACGCAGTATTTT. It codes for CASSLDSGGTDTQYF.

V and J are TRBV19 and TRBJ2-1; D might be TRBD2 (6 bases). V lost 4 bases and J 2 bases, leaving 6 bases between the germline ends. The CDR3 totals 13 residues. The germline V gene has CDR1 LNHDA and CDR2 SQIVND (reference sequence). CDR3 in DNA: TGTGCCAGTAGTAGCGGGACCTACAATGAGCAGTTCTTC. This codes for CASSSGTYNEQFF. Combining the CDR3 with reference TRBV19 and TRBJ2-1 gives the whole variable domain DGGITQSPKYLFRKEGQNVTLSCEQNLNHDAMYWYRQDPGQGLRLIYYSQIVNDFQKGDIAEGYSVSREKKESFPLTVTSAQKNPTAFYLCASSSGTYNEQFFGPGTRLTVL.

V usage is TRBV20-1 and J usage is TRBJ2-3, with 10 bases that match TRBD2. The germline gives CDR1 DFQATT, CDR2 SNEGSKA (reference sequence). J was trimmed by 7 bases and V by 3 bases; bases with no gene match: 13. The CDR3 loop spans 16 amino acids. CDR3 DNA: TGCAGTGCTAGTCCCCCGAGAGCGGGAGGGCGCCATACGCAGTATTTT. Translating it yields CSASPPRAGGRHTQYF.